Following are 20 T cell receptor beta chains from one sample sequenced in a study of T-cell reconstitution after alpha-beta-depleted transplantation in children. For TCRbeta, the library was prepared with unique molecular identifiers. One entry per CDR3 protein results from TCRdb running MiXCR on the PCR reads. This table holds roughly 590,000 distinct CDR3 sequences, over 15% found once. The sample was PBMCs from the stem cell graft donor, taken from the stem cell graft. The receptors were gathered from a human donor who donated a stem cell graft to a child with acute myeloid leukemia.

The chain carries TRBV7-8 and TRBJ2-5, with D perhaps matching TRBD1 (6 bases). Between the trimmed V and J ends, which lost 5 bases and 1 base, there was a span of 14 bases. Germline loops: CDR1 SGHVS, CDR2 FQNEAQ. This CDR3 spans 15 amino acids. CDR3 protein: CASSPHRQVQETQYF. The CDR3 nucleotides read TGTGCCAGCAGCCCGCACCGACAGGTCCAAGAGACCCAGTACTTC.

This clonotype showed up just once. Given the absence of the conserved phenylalanine or tryptophan at the CDR3 end, a read error is likely. This chain uses TRBV7-2 with TRBJ2-7; TRBD2 aligns across 8 bases. This CDR3 has 15 residues. Per germline, CDR1 SGHTA and CDR2 FQGNSA. V lost 1 base, J lost 2 bases, and 4 bases stayed unmatched. The CDR3 DNA sequence: TGTGCCAGCAGCTTAGGTGATAGCGGGGCCTACGAGCAGTACATC. Amino acids: CASSLGDSGAYEQYI.

This clonotype was counted only a few times. The chain links TRBV7-9 to TRBJ1-4, with a possible D match to TRBD1 (5 bases). The CDR3 runs to 13 residues. V gave up 2 bases and J gave up 8 bases, with 9 bases separating them. The germline V gene encodes CDR1 SEHNR and CDR2 FQNEAQ (reference sequence). The CDR3 loop is CASSLPAGEKLFF. The CDR3 DNA reads as TGTGCCAGCAGCTTACCAGCAGGGGAAAAACTGTTTTTT.

This clonotype was recorded many times. This chain joins TRBV29-1 and TRBJ1-1; D perhaps matches TRBD1 (6 bases). The CDR3 extends over 10 amino acids. In germline, CDR1 is SQVTM, CDR2 ANQGSEA. V gave up 5 bases and J gave up 6 bases, with 7 bases separating them. The DNA of the CDR3 is TGCAGCGTTCCAGGGGCTGAAGCTTTCTTT. Its translation: CSVPGAEAFF.

The chain is built from TRBV12-3 or TRBV12-4 and TRBJ1-5; 11 nucleotides align to TRBD1. J lost 7 bases, V lost 6 bases, and 11 bases had no gene match. The CDR3 consists of 16 residues. For the CDR3, the DNA is TGTGCCAGCAGCCTAGGTGGGACAGGGGGTGACCAGCCCCAGCATTTT. It encodes CASSLGGTGGDQPQHF.

This rearrangement joins TRBV28 to TRBJ2-7; perhaps TRBD1 as D (5 bases). V gave up 5 bases and J gave up 4 bases, with 18 bases separating them. Germline V lookup: CDR1 MDHEN, CDR2 SYDVKM. This CDR3 spans 15 amino acids. The CDR3 sequence: CASSAPGKNEYEQYV. The CDR3 DNA sequence: TGTGCCAGCAGTGCCCCAGGGAAAAATGAATACGAGCAGTACGTC.

The sample holds a few counts of this clonotype. V usage is TRBV28 and J usage is TRBJ1-1; weak D call: TRBD1 (6 bases). CDR1 MDHEN and CDR2 SYDVKM come from the germline V gene. The V and J ends lost 6 bases and 3 bases respectively, with 17 bases between them. The CDR3 has 15 amino acids. CDR3 residues: CASSQGGVMDTEAFF. The DNA for the CDR3 is TGTGCCAGCAGCCAAGGGGGGGTGATGGACACTGAAGCTTTCTTT.

This clonotype was picked up one time. The V and J genes are TRBV12-3 or TRBV12-4 and TRBJ2-7, with D perhaps TRBD1 or TRBD2 (5 bases each). The CDR3 runs to 14 residues. The V gene lost 2 bases and the J gene lost 2 bases, with 10 bases spanning the gap. For the CDR3, the DNA is TGTGCCAGCAGTTTATGGGACCGAACCTACGAGCAGTACTTC. This gives the protein CASSLWDRTYEQYF.

Comment on this clonotype: Mismatch with germline at one junction end may stem from a read error. This chain uses TRBV9 with TRBJ2-1; either TRBD1 or TRBD2 may fit D (7 bases each). This CDR3 has 15 amino acids. The germline gives CDR1 SGDLS, CDR2 YYNGEE. The CDR3 DNA is TGTGCCAGCAGCGAGGGGGGGGACAGCAGCAATGACCAGTTCTTC. Its protein product is CASSEGGDSSNDQFF. Looking up the rest from reference TRBV9 and TRBJ2-1 gives the full variable domain: DSGVTQTPKHLITATGQRVTLRCSPRSGDLSVYWYQQSLDQGLQFLIQYYNGEERAKGNILERFSAQQFPDLHSELNLSSLELGDSALYFCASSEGGDSSNDQFFGPGTRLTVL.

The sample holds many counts of this clonotype. This chain joins TRBV12-3 or TRBV12-4 and TRBJ2-7; D gene unclear. The CDR3 length is 14 residues. V was pared by 3 bases and J by 0 bases, with 9 bases between. The CDR3 DNA sequence: TGTGCCAGCAGTTTCGGCCTGTCCTCCTACGAGCAGTACTTC. Residues: CASSFGLSSYEQYF.

Many counts were recorded for this clonotype. This sequence joins TRBV29-1 and TRBJ2-1; no reliable D call. CDR1 and CDR2 (germline): SQVTM, ANQGSEA. The CDR3 is 12 residues long. V lost 6 bases to trimming and J lost 7 bases, with 13 bases between them. CDR3 protein: CSVSPRGNEQFF. As DNA, the CDR3 is TGCAGCGTGAGCCCGCGAGGAAATGAGCAGTTCTTC.

Here the CDR3 DNA reads TGCAGTGCTAGCCTAGGGGAGACTTTCAATGAGCAGTTCTTC. Protein sequence: CSASLGETFNEQFF. This rearrangement joins TRBV20-1 to TRBJ2-1; either TRBD1 or TRBD2 may fit D (5 bases each). The germline CDR1 and CDR2 sequences are DFQATT and SNEGSKA (reference sequence). The CDR3 has 14 residues. Between the trimmed V and J ends, which lost 3 bases and 6 bases, there was a span of 15 bases.

The rearrangement joins TRBV10-3 to TRBJ1-3; D not resolved. Deletions cut 0 bases from V and 7 bases from J, with 10 bases between. CDR3 length equals 14 residues. Germline CDR1 and CDR2: ENHRY and SYGVKD. For the CDR3, the DNA is TGTGCCATCAGTGAGTCGGGCAGGTGGAACACCATATATTTT. Its protein product is CAISESGRWNTIYF.

The chain couples TRBV11-1 to TRBJ2-2, with 11 positions matching TRBD2. This CDR3 region has 21 residues. Germline V gene lookup returns CDR1 SGHAT and CDR2 FQDESV (reference sequence). V lost 2 bases and J lost 0; bases outside the gene matches: 14. The CDR3 sequence is CASSLRSPSGGRFANTGELFF. The CDR3, as DNA: TGTGCCAGCAGCTTAAGAAGTCCTAGCGGGGGGCGATTCGCGAACACCGGGGAGCTGTTTTTT.

The rearrangement links TRBV11-2 to TRBJ1-6; unclear D gene. Trimming stripped 2 bases from V and 4 bases from J, with 6 bases between. This CDR3 comprises 14 residues. Per the germline V gene, CDR1 is SGHAT and CDR2 is FQNNGV. The CDR3 DNA sequence: TGTGCCAGCAGCTTAATTGGGTATAATTCACCCCTCCACTTT. Encoded protein: CASSLIGYNSPLHF. Drawing the rest from reference TRBV11-2 and TRBJ1-6, the complete variable domain is EAGVAQSPRYKIIEKRQSVAFWCNPISGHATLYWYQQILGQGPKLLIQFQNNGVVDDSQLPKDRFSAERLKGVDSTLKIQPAKLEDSAVYLCASSLIGYNSPLHFGNGTRLTVT.

This clonotype came up many times. This chain links TRBV6-1 with TRBJ2-5; 7 positions match TRBD1. The germline V gene encodes CDR1 MNHNS and CDR2 SASEGT. J was trimmed by 6 bases and V by 6 bases; bases with no gene match: 13. The CDR3 extends over 15 amino acids. For the CDR3, the DNA is TGTGCCAGCAGGGTAGAGCAGGGGGTATTACAGACCCAGTACTTC. The encoded protein is CASRVEQGVLQTQYF.

The chain recombines TRBV27 with TRBJ2-2; tentative D call: TRBD1 (7 bases). Trimming stripped 6 bases from V and 5 bases from J, with 13 bases between. The germline CDR1 and CDR2 sequences are MNHEY and SMNVEV (reference sequence). The CDR3 consists of 14 residues. The chain's CDR3 is CASRRQGGTGELFF. As DNA, the CDR3 is TGTGCCAGCAGGCGACAGGGAGGAACCGGGGAGCTGTTTTTT.

Many counts were recorded for this clonotype. This chain joins TRBV29-1 and TRBJ1-2; 8 nucleotides agree with TRBD1. Germline V gene data show CDR1 as SQVTM and CDR2 as ANQGSEA. The J segment lost 8 bases and the V segment lost 8 bases, leaving 7 bases of the junction unmatched. This CDR3 has 11 amino acids. CDR3 amino acids: CSTETGEGYTF. DNA of the CDR3: TGCAGCACAGAGACAGGGGAAGGCTACACCTTC.

This clonotype was recorded at least ten times. The chain has TRBV21-1 and TRBJ1-1. TRBV21-1 is listed as a pseudogene. The CDR3 totals 11 residues. Written as DNA, the CDR3 is TGTGCCAGCAGCAATGCGGGTGAAGCTTTCTTT. Protein sequence: CASSNAGEAFF.

The chain employs TRBV27 and TRBJ2-7, with 8 bases fitting TRBD1. Losses at the gene ends were 4 bases for V and 0 bases for J; bases not matched to a gene: 8. The V gene's germline CDR1 is MNHEY and CDR2 SMNVEV (reference sequence). The CDR3 covers 16 residues. The DNA for the CDR3 is TGTGCCAGCAGTTCCCCAGGGGGCGGCAGCTCCTACGAGCAGTACTTC. This encodes CASSSPGGGSSYEQYF.